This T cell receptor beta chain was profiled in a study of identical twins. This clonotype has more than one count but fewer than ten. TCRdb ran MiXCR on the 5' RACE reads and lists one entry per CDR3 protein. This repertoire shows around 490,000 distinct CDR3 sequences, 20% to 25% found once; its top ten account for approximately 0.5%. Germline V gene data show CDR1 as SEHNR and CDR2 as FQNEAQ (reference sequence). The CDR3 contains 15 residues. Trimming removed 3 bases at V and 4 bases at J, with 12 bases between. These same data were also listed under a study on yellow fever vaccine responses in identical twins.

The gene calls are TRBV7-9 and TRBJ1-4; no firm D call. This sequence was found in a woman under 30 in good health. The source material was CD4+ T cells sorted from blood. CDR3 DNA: TGTGCCAGCAGCTTTAATCGGTTCGTTAATGAAAAACTGTTTTTT. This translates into CASSFNRFVNEKLFF.